A selection of T cell receptor beta chains follows, all from one sample in a study of blood T cells in healthy people across ages. TCRdb recomputed calls from the 5' RACE reads with MiXCR, one row per CDR3 protein. In the table there are about 780,000 distinct CDR3 sequences, 20% to 30% of which are singletons. These same data were also listed under a study on T cells of mothers and their children.

The sequenced sample was blood. The receptors were gathered from a boy younger than 18 in good health. The conserved cysteine and the conserved F or W are not part of the CDR3 here. Part of the rows lack a size; the others show once, few, many or a class for expanded clones.

TRBV6-5	TRBJ2-7	few	ASRGGGTYEQY
TRBV5-1	TRBJ2-3	-	ASSLDAGETDTQY
TRBV7-3	TRBJ2-5	-	ASSARGDRGQETQY
TRBV27	TRBJ2-3	-	ASSPRPTDTQY
TRBV6-2/TRBV6-3	TRBJ2-1	-	ASSYPINTRSYNEQF
TRBV29-1	TRBJ1-2	-	SAALGTAASI
TRBV4-2	TRBJ2-7	few	ASSQEEQGNYIEQY
TRBV6-6	TRBJ2-5	many	ASSYASGKETQY
TRBV5-1	TRBJ1-6	-	ASARSTLNNSPLH
TRBV9	TRBJ1-5	-	ASSVGGVGHQPQH
TRBV28	TRBJ1-6	few	ASSFHRVLGSPLH
TRBV11-2	TRBJ1-3	-	ASSLDRVSGNTIY
TRBV7-9	TRBJ2-5	few	ASSEGTSID
TRBV14	TRBJ1-4	-	ASSQDPGNLGKLF
TRBV29-1	TRBJ2-1	-	SGSRANEQF
TRBV14	TRBJ1-6	-	ASSHPGPLH
TRBV3-1	TRBJ2-3	-	ASSQVWASGGGTDTQY
TRBV25-1	TRBJ1-1	few	ASTDDRKGTEAF
TRBV7-2	TRBJ2-7	-	ASSLARGYSYEQY
TRBV13	TRBJ1-2	few	ASSWGGDSGTGYT
TRBV7-9	TRBJ2-7	-	ASSATAYEQY
TRBV2	TRBJ2-1	-	AGRRGLYNEQF
TRBV21-1	TRBJ2-1	few	ASSCRTGTTTSGGLSSYNEQF
TRBV27	-	once	ASSPGTSGGAVHEQF
TRBV11-2	TRBJ2-5	-	ASSFMGIETQY
TRBV9	TRBJ1-3	-	ASSVQGAPGSGNTIY
TRBV7-6	TRBJ2-1	few	ASSLRTSGRIDEQF
TRBV6-5	TRBJ2-6	-	ASSYREGSGANVLT
TRBV20-1	TRBJ2-6	few	SARDPGSGANVLT
TRBV28	TRBJ1-5	few	ASLPPGDQPQH
TRBV3-1	TRBJ1-4	-	ASSQSGRSSSTNEKLF
TRBV10-3	TRBJ1-2	few	AIRTDTNYGYT
TRBV10-3	TRBJ2-3	-	ATKVTSGTDMQY
TRBV27	TRBJ2-1	few	ASSIRDSEQF
TRBV13	TRBJ2-7	-	ASSSTSGRTYEQY
TRBV5-5	TRBJ1-5	few	ASSFLPGERSDQPQH